These T cell receptor beta chains were read from a single sample in a study of Ad26.COV2.S vaccination and SARS-CoV-2 variants. Assay: immunoSEQ multiplex PCR; the TCRdb copy retains only in-frame clones and omits some. The sample records fewer than 500,000 clones, around nine tenths being singletons. Sequenced material: peripheral blood, taken in a trial of Ad26.COV2.S vaccine versus placebo. The receptors originated from a person between 18 and 65 years old who received the Ad26.COV2.S COVID-19 vaccine or a placebo. Each CDR3 is given with its conserved first and last residue. Fields, in order: clone size, V gene, CDR3 protein. Some rows mark clone size as missing; the rest say once, few, many or name a class of expanded clone.

clone_size: .
v_call: TRBV9
cdr3_aa: CASSVEGLLSYNEQFF

clone_size: .
v_call: TRBV29-1
cdr3_aa: CSVGRVGGPQHF

clone_size: .
v_call: TRBV6-2/TRBV6-3
cdr3_aa: CASSYTLSGANVLTF

clone_size: once
v_call: TRBV21-1
cdr3_aa: CASSVHCVTLYNEQFF

clone_size: .
v_call: TRBV25-1
cdr3_aa: CASSEGTGTGGGTEAFF

clone_size: .
v_call: TRBV5-1
cdr3_aa: CASNPGRGYEQYF

clone_size: .
v_call: TRBV27
cdr3_aa: CASSSYGLENIQYF

clone_size: .
v_call: TRBV5-6
cdr3_aa: CASSFAGPAYEQYF

clone_size: .
v_call: TRBV6-2/TRBV6-3
cdr3_aa: CASSYGAGGSTTYEQYF

clone_size: .
v_call: TRBV5-6
cdr3_aa: CASSTSVSYEQYF

clone_size: .
v_call: TRBV21-1
cdr3_aa: CASIIIGQARPYGYTF

clone_size: .
v_call: TRBV9
cdr3_aa: CASSATTSGRPGTGELFF

clone_size: .
v_call: TRBV5-1
cdr3_aa: CASSSGLAGGLETQYF

clone_size: .
v_call: TRBV30
cdr3_aa: CAWSGRLGGYEQYF

clone_size: .
v_call: TRBV11-2
cdr3_aa: CASSPPLQDTQYF

clone_size: .
v_call: TRBV2
cdr3_aa: CASPLILTGGTDTQYF

clone_size: .
v_call: TRBV5-4
cdr3_aa: CASSSGQGAAIQHF

clone_size: once
v_call: TRBV9
cdr3_aa: CASSVEGELYNEQFF

clone_size: .
v_call: TRBV19
cdr3_aa: CASSSVGQPQHF

clone_size: .
v_call: TRBV12-3/TRBV12-4
cdr3_aa: CATSLGRDFGYTF

clone_size: .
v_call: TRBV5-4
cdr3_aa: CASSFDGGANVLTF

clone_size: .
v_call: TRBV4-2
cdr3_aa: CASSQRTGLGYGYTF

clone_size: .
v_call: TRBV6-1
cdr3_aa: CASSAYYEQYF

clone_size: .
v_call: TRBV9
cdr3_aa: CASGTSGSTDTQYF

clone_size: .
v_call: TRBV28
cdr3_aa: CASRTQLHVGYTF